This T cell receptor (beta chain) derives from a study of T cells after yellow fever vaccination. Remarks on this clonotype: Its antigen is still unknown.

This CDR3 is 14 amino acids long. Trimming removed 3 bases at V and 1 base at J, with 7 bases between. CDR1 KGHDR and CDR2 SFDVKD come from the germline V gene. Study-level findings and limits: Booster sampling recovered most clones from primary vaccination (around 97% CD4, 88% CD8). Some clonotypes were seen in both the CD4 and the CD8 compartments. These made up a small share and likely arose from convergent recombination.

TCRdb reanalysed the 5' RACE reads using MiXCR and keeps one entry per CDR3 protein. Of a few hundred thousand distinct CDR3 sequences detected, approximately 10% appear once; the ten largest clones hold around 3.5%. Material: CD4+ T cells sorted from PBMCs, obtained 5 days after the yellow fever booster vaccination. The chain recombines TRBV24-1 with TRBJ2-3, with D uncertain. This sequence was found in a man between 18 and 29 years old who received the YFV17D yellow fever vaccine. The CDR3 DNA sequence: TGTGCCACCAGTGATGAGGTCGGCACAGATACGCAGTATTTT. It specifies CATSDEVGTDTQYF.